This TCR beta chain was identified during a study of blood T cell repertoires in COVID-19. Study overall: The study drew acute and convalescent COVID-19 samples from the United States, Italy and Spain. Sources were T cells, B-cell-depleted T cells, or PBMCs; the material itself was cDNA or gDNA.

As processed by the authors: Estimated nucleated cell counts came from reference gene primer amplification. Only in-frame clones appear in the TCRdb table, and some are missing; sequencing was by immunoSEQ multiplex PCR. The V and J calls and clone size come from that table; D and trimming were worked out from the DNA. Counted here are approximately 190,000 clones, over 70% occurring once; the ten biggest clones make up about 6.3%. Between the trimmed V and J ends, which lost 7 bases and 4 bases, there was a span of 17 bases. The CDR3 contains 15 residues. Per the germline V gene, CDR1 is KGHDR and CDR2 is SFDVKD.

This clonotype was obtained from a man in his 60s with acute or convalescent COVID-19. The sample consisted of peripheral blood. V usage is TRBV24-1 and J usage is TRBJ2-3; D may be TRBD1 (5 bases). The CDR3: CATREGLRGPDTQYF. The CDR3 DNA reads TGTGCCACCAGGGAAGGGCTAAGGGGTCCAGATACGCAGTATTTT.